This T cell receptor (beta chain) was identified in a study of T cell responses to AZD1222 COVID-19 vaccine. As for the study in general: Second-dose groups at about 4 or about 12 weeks were pooled. Study results and limitations: Two AZD1222 administrations were followed by greater Spike-specific TCR breadth and depth. The study reported that nearly half of spike-specific TCRs target unmutated variant regions. Baseline testing showed seropositivity in only 5 or 6 AZD1222 recipients.

With 1 base removed from V and 1 base from J, the gap between germline ends came to 4 bases. The length of the CDR3 is 13 residues. Germline CDR1 MNHNS, CDR2 SASEGT. A word on this clone: The antigen is unknown.

Produced via immunoSEQ multiplex PCR; TCRdb's table is partial and in-frame only. Of nearly 110,000 clones listed, 87% are singletons. Sample: peripheral blood, taken on day 0 of AZD1222 vaccination. This receptor was identified in an adult in good health. The chain couples TRBV6-1 to TRBJ1-1; D remains unclear. The CDR3 spells CASSEVGNTEAFF. The CDR3 DNA reads TGTGCCAGCAGTGAAGTTGGGAACACTGAAGCTTTCTTT.